The present T cell receptor beta chain was sequenced within a study of cytomegalovirus exposure and HLA in healthy donors. Study-wide results and caveats: Within the 90 to 150 validation repertoires, first-cohort TCR clusters tended to co-occur, according to a later analysis.

Data came from immunoSEQ multiplex PCR; TCRdb stores just in-frame clones and leaves some out. This sample carries approximately 98,000 clones, around 85% of them seen once, and the ten largest clones take more than 2.5%. As for this clone: Its matching antigen is unknown.

The material sequenced was PBMCs. This TCR derives from a woman aged 18-29 years in good health and CMV-seronegative.

CDR3 in DNA: TGCGCCAGCAAAAGCGGGGATTACTCCTACAATGAGCAGTTCTTC. Residues: CASKSGDYSYNEQFF. The chain employs TRBV4-1 and TRBJ2-1; 7 positions match TRBD2. The germline gives CDR1 MGHRA, CDR2 YSYEKL. The CDR3 extends over 15 amino acids. V shed 7 bases and J 0 bases; nucleotides not matched to a gene: 6.